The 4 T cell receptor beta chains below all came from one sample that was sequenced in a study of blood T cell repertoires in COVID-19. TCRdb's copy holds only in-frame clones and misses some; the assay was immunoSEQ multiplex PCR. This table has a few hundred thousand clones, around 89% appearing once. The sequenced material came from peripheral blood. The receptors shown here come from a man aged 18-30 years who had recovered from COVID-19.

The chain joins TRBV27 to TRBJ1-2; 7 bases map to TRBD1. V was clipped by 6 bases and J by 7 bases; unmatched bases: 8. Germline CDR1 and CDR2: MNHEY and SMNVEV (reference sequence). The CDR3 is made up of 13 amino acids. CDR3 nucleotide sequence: TGTGCCAGCAGCGGCACAGGGGACGGTGGCTACACCTTC. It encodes CASSGTGDGGYTF.

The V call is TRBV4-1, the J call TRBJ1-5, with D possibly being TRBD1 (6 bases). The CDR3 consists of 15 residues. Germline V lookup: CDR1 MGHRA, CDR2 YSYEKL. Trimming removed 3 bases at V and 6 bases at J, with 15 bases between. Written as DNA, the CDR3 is TGCGCCAGCAGCCACCCAGGACAGAAAGGTCAGCCCCAGCATTTT. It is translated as CASSHPGQKGQPQHF.

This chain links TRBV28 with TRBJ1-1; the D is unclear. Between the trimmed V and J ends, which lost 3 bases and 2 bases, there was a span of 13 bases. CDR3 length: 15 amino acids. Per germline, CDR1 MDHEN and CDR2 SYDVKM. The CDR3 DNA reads TGTGCCAGCAGTTTGGTCAGAGGGCGTAACACTGAAGCTTTCTTT. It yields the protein CASSLVRGRNTEAFF. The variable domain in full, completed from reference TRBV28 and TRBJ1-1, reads DVKVTQSSRYLVKRTGEKVFLECVQDMDHENMFWYRQDPGLGLRLIYFSYDVKMKEKGDIPEGYSVSREKKERFSLILESASTNQTSMYLCASSLVRGRNTEAFFGQGTRLTVV.

The CDR3: CASSFTGGTEAFF. Here the CDR3 DNA reads TGTGCCAGCAGTTTCACAGGGGGCACTGAAGCTTTCTTT. The rearrangement uses TRBV6-6 and TRBJ1-1; TRBD1 agrees at 8 bases. Trimming at V came to 4 bases and at J to 4 bases, leaving 2 bases not matched to a gene. CDR1 is MNHNY and CDR2 is SVGAGI in the germline V gene (reference sequence). The CDR3 consists of 13 residues.